These T cell receptor beta chains were read from a single sample in a study of blood T cell repertoires in COVID-19. TCRdb's table, derived via immunoSEQ multiplex PCR, lists solely in-frame clones and lacks some. Here the sample spans about 130,000 clones, approximately 83% being singletons. The sequenced material came from peripheral blood. The receptors stem from a woman aged 45-65 years who had recovered from COVID-19. Both conserved end residues are part of each CDR3. The order of the fields is J gene, clone size, D gene, V gene, CDR3 protein, CDR3 DNA. The D gene is left open where the match is weak. Clone size, where shown, is once, few, many, or a class for clones that have expanded.

j_call: TRBJ1-3
clone_size: NA
d_call: NA
v_call: TRBV6-2/TRBV6-3
cdr3_aa: CASSPRGGPGNTIYF
cdr3_nt: TGTGCCAGCAGTCCCCGCGGAGGGCCTGGAAACACCATATATTTT

j_call: TRBJ2-5
clone_size: NA
d_call: NA
v_call: TRBV5-6
cdr3_aa: CASSPTNRLVQETQYF
cdr3_nt: TGTGCCAGCAGCCCTACTAATCGACTCGTACAAGAGACCCAGTACTTC

j_call: TRBJ1-1
clone_size: NA
d_call: NA
v_call: TRBV3-1/TRBV3-2
cdr3_aa: CASSPRGSLNTEAFF
cdr3_nt: TGTGCCAGCAGCCCACGAGGGTCCCTGAACACTGAAGCTTTCTTT

j_call: TRBJ1-2
clone_size: NA
d_call: NA
v_call: TRBV29-1
cdr3_aa: CSVRPAGTGGYTF
cdr3_nt: TGCAGCGTCCGTCCCGCTGGAACGGGTGGCTACACCTTC

j_call: TRBJ2-1
clone_size: NA
d_call: NA
v_call: TRBV4-1
cdr3_aa: CASSQPGNEQFF
cdr3_nt: TGCGCCAGCAGCCAGCCCGGGAATGAGCAGTTCTTC

j_call: TRBJ2-7
clone_size: once
d_call: NA
v_call: TRBV25-1
cdr3_aa: CASSEPGKRRFEQYF
cdr3_nt: TGTGCCAGCAGTGAACCGGGGAAGAGGAGGTTTGAGCAGTACTTC

j_call: TRBJ1-2
clone_size: NA
d_call: NA
v_call: TRBV19
cdr3_aa: CASSSQQGSSSLALYGYTF
cdr3_nt: TGTGCCAGTAGTAGCCAACAGGGCTCATCTTCCTTGGCGCTCTATGGCTACACCTTC

j_call: TRBJ2-5
clone_size: NA
d_call: TRBD1
v_call: TRBV29-1
cdr3_aa: CSAGTGAETQYF
cdr3_nt: TGCAGCGCCGGGACAGGCGCCGAGACCCAGTACTTC

j_call: TRBJ2-7
clone_size: NA
d_call: TRBD1
v_call: TRBV2
cdr3_aa: CASSVPGSGGYEQYF
cdr3_nt: TGTGCCAGCAGTGTTCCAGGGTCAGGGGGCTACGAGCAGTACTTC

j_call: TRBJ1-1
clone_size: NA
d_call: TRBD1
v_call: TRBV7-8
cdr3_aa: CASSLRGQGAGEAFF
cdr3_nt: TGTGCCAGCAGCTTACGAGGACAGGGGGCGGGTGAAGCTTTCTTT

j_call: TRBJ1-2
clone_size: NA
d_call: TRBD1
v_call: TRBV6-5
cdr3_aa: CASRLQGGNYGYTF
cdr3_nt: TGTGCCAGCAGACTTCAAGGGGGCAACTATGGCTACACCTTC

j_call: TRBJ2-7
clone_size: NA
d_call: TRBD2
v_call: TRBV10-1
cdr3_aa: CASSPQGGKQYF
cdr3_nt: TGCGCCAGCAGTCCGCAGGGAGGGAAGCAGTACTTC

j_call: TRBJ2-5
clone_size: NA
d_call: NA
v_call: TRBV5-6
cdr3_aa: CASHWRGQLKQETQYF
cdr3_nt: TGTGCCAGCCATTGGCGGGGGCAACTCAAACAAGAGACCCAGTACTTC

j_call: TRBJ1-4
clone_size: NA
d_call: NA
v_call: TRBV6-1
cdr3_aa: CASSEAGVEKLFF
cdr3_nt: TGTGCCAGCAGTGAAGCAGGGGTTGAAAAACTGTTTTTT

j_call: TRBJ2-7
clone_size: many
d_call: NA
v_call: TRBV14
cdr3_aa: CASSGDRSGEQYF
cdr3_nt: TGTGCCAGCAGCGGGGATAGGTCGGGAGAGCAGTACTTC

j_call: TRBJ2-7
clone_size: NA
d_call: NA
v_call: TRBV6-6
cdr3_aa: CASSPGVGGGNSYEQYF
cdr3_nt: TGTGCCAGCAGTCCGGGAGTGGGGGGGGGCAACTCCTACGAGCAGTACTTC

j_call: TRBJ1-5
clone_size: few
d_call: NA
v_call: TRBV2
cdr3_aa: CASSGPGGNQPQHF
cdr3_nt: TGTGCCAGCAGTGGACCCGGAGGCAATCAGCCCCAGCATTTT

j_call: TRBJ1-4
clone_size: NA
d_call: NA
v_call: TRBV7-9
cdr3_aa: CASSLGSGKANEKLFF
cdr3_nt: TGTGCCAGCAGCTTAGGTTCAGGGAAGGCAAATGAAAAACTGTTTTTT

j_call: TRBJ1-1
clone_size: once
d_call: NA
v_call: TRBV15
cdr3_aa: CATSERRMNTEAFF
cdr3_nt: TGTGCCACCAGCGAACGGAGAATGAACACTGAAGCTTTCTTT

j_call: TRBJ2-2
clone_size: once
d_call: NA
v_call: TRBV24-1
cdr3_aa: CATSDPLGTTTGELFF
cdr3_nt: TGTGCCACCAGTGATCCACTCGGGACAACCACCGGGGAGCTGTTTTTT

j_call: TRBJ2-3
clone_size: NA
d_call: NA
v_call: TRBV9
cdr3_aa: CASSVGGGQSTDTQYF
cdr3_nt: TGTGCCAGCAGCGTAGGGGGCGGCCAGAGCACAGATACGCAGTATTTT

j_call: TRBJ2-5
clone_size: NA
d_call: NA
v_call: TRBV2
cdr3_aa: CASRETMYQETQYF
cdr3_nt: TGTGCCAGCAGGGAAACTATGTACCAAGAGACCCAGTACTTC

j_call: TRBJ2-5
clone_size: once
d_call: NA
v_call: TRBV4-2
cdr3_aa: CASSLFASEETQYF
cdr3_nt: TGTGCCAGCAGCCTATTTGCCTCGGAGGAGACCCAGTACTTC

j_call: TRBJ1-1
clone_size: NA
d_call: TRBD1
v_call: TRBV9
cdr3_aa: CASSADRAIQVF
cdr3_nt: TGTGCCAGCAGCGCCGACAGGGCAATACAAGTCTTT

j_call: TRBJ1-4
clone_size: few
d_call: NA
v_call: TRBV6-5
cdr3_aa: CASSQAAINEKLFF
cdr3_nt: TGTGCCAGCAGCCAAGCTGCTATCAATGAAAAACTGTTTTTT

j_call: TRBJ1-2
clone_size: NA
d_call: TRBD1
v_call: TRBV5-5
cdr3_aa: CASATGGLDGYTF
cdr3_nt: TGTGCCAGCGCCACAGGGGGCTTAGATGGCTACACCTTC